This entry is about one T cell receptor beta chain. The entry originates in a study of blood T cell repertoires in COVID-19. The CDR3 length is 13 residues. Trimming shortened V by 8 bases and J by 2 bases, and 9 bases separated the two germline ends. Germline V lookup: CDR1 SGHTA, CDR2 FQGNSA. Generated by immunoSEQ multiplex PCR, the TCRdb table keeps only in-frame clones and is missing some. The profile covers 150,000 or so clones, with around 81% appearing a single time and approximately 11% taken by the ten largest. This clonotype originated in a man in his sixties with active or convalescent COVID-19. The V and J genes are TRBV7-2 and TRBJ1-4; the D gene is possibly TRBD1 (5 bases). The specimen sequenced was peripheral blood. The CDR3 region is CASSGMTNEKLFF. The CDR3 nucleotides read TGTGCCAGCTCAGGGATGACTAATGAAAAACTGTTTTTT. Using reference TRBV7-2 and TRBJ1-4 for the parts outside the CDR3, the full variable domain is GAGVSQSPSNKVTEKGKDVELRCDPISGHTALYWYRQSLGQGLEFLIYFQGNSAPDKSGLPSDRFSAERTGGSVSTLTIQRTQQEDSAVYLCASSGMTNEKLFFGSGTQLSVL.